Listed here are 29 T cell receptor beta chains from one sample, sequenced in a study of cytomegalovirus exposure and HLA in healthy donors. A multiplex PCR was run with 60 Vbeta primers and 13 Jbeta primers. Measured with immunoSEQ multiplex PCR; TCRdb has only the in-frame clones, and not every one. The table for this sample gives some 80,000 clones. The specimen sequenced was PBMCs. These receptors all stem from a woman in her 30s in good health and CMV-seronegative.

The CDR3: CAWSYRGNTEAFF. CDR3 DNA sequence: TGTGCCTGGAGTTATCGGGGGAACACTGAAGCTTTCTTT. The genes are TRBV30 and TRBJ1-1; D is unclear. CDR3 length: 13 residues. Trimming shortened V by 2 bases and J by 1 base, and 8 bases separated the two germline ends. The germline CDR1 and CDR2 sequences are GTSNPN and SVGIG (reference sequence).

The chain joins TRBV15 to TRBJ2-7; D might be TRBD1 (5 bases). CDR1 is LNHNV and CDR2 is YYDKDF in the germline V gene (reference sequence). The V end lost 2 bases, the J end lost 2 bases, and 13 bases lay between the germline ends. The CDR3 length is 15 residues. The CDR3 region is CATSRNRMSAYEQYF. In DNA, the CDR3 is TGTGCCACCAGCAGAAACAGGATGAGCGCCTACGAGCAGTACTTC.

The chain recombines TRBV10-3 with TRBJ2-1, with 7 bases lining up with TRBD1. The CDR3 has 12 residues. V gave up 3 bases and J gave up 7 bases; unmatched junction bases: 0. The germline V gene has CDR1 ENHRY and CDR2 SYGVKD. For the CDR3, the DNA is TGTGCCATCAGTGACAGGGGGAATGAGCAGTTCTTC. As protein: CAISDRGNEQFF.

The chain combines TRBV30 with TRBJ1-4; D is uncertain. The germline V and J ends were trimmed by 4 bases and 3 bases, with 12 bases remaining between them. Germline V gene sequence: CDR1 GTSNPN, CDR2 SVGIG (reference sequence). The CDR3 loop spans 14 amino acids. The CDR3 is CAWTEHVANEKLFF. The CDR3 nucleotides are TGTGCCTGGACCGAACATGTGGCTAATGAAAAACTGTTTTTT.

The V gene is TRBV19, the J gene TRBJ1-2; 8 bases agree with TRBD1. V shed 7 bases and J 6 bases; nucleotides not matched to a gene: 4. In germline, CDR1 is LNHDA, CDR2 SQIVND (reference sequence). The CDR3 is 12 residues long. This CDR3 is CASKQGADGYTF. DNA of the CDR3: TGTGCCAGTAAGCAGGGGGCCGATGGCTACACCTTC.

CDR3 amino acids: CASSRGASGFYEQYF. The CDR3 nucleotides are TGTGCCAGCAGCCGGGGGGCTAGCGGATTCTACGAGCAGTACTTC. J is TRBJ2-7 and V is TRBV14; a possible D gene is TRBD2 (7 bases). The germline gives CDR1 SGHDN, CDR2 FVKESK. Between the trimmed V and J ends, which lost 4 bases and 3 bases, there was a span of 16 bases. The CDR3 has 15 amino acids.

This chain uses TRBV5-1 with TRBJ2-7; 7 bases agree with TRBD2. V lost 0 bases, J lost 5 bases, and 5 bases stayed unmatched. Germline V gene sequence: CDR1 SGHRS, CDR2 YFSETQ. The CDR3 runs 14 residues. The CDR3 DNA reads as TGCGCCAGCAGCTTGGATCCGGGGAGGGACGAGCAGTACTTC. It encodes CASSLDPGRDEQYF.

V usage is TRBV7-9 and J usage is TRBJ2-3, with TRBD2 matching over 7 bases. Looked up from germline, CDR1 is SEHNR and CDR2 is FQNEAQ (reference sequence). The CDR3 length is 16 residues. The V segment lost 1 base and the J segment 1 base; nucleotides outside the gene matches: 5. The CDR3 region is CASSLGGGFGTDTQYF. The CDR3 coding sequence is TGTGCCAGCAGCTTAGGGGGGGGTTTCGGCACAGATACGCAGTATTTT.

The V and J genes are TRBV6-1 and TRBJ2-7; tentatively, D is TRBD2 (6 bases). In germline, CDR1 is MNHNS, CDR2 SASEGT. This CDR3 is built from 13 residues. Trimming left V 2 bases short and J 6 bases short, with 11 bases between. The CDR3 DNA follows: TGTGCCAGCAGTGAATTAAGGAGGGCCGAGCAGTACTTC. Its translation: CASSELRRAEQYF.

This rearrangement joins TRBV7-9 to TRBJ1-4, with D possibly TRBD1 on 5 matching bases. CDR1 and CDR2 from the germline V gene are SEHNR and FQNEAQ (reference sequence). The CDR3 covers 14 residues. The V and J ends lost 5 bases and 8 bases respectively, with 15 bases between them. The chain's CDR3 is CASSPREGQEKLFF. Written as DNA, the CDR3 is TGTGCCAGCAGCCCCAGGGAAGGACAAGAAAAACTGTTTTTT.

This chain connects TRBV29-1 to TRBJ2-6, with TRBD1 as a possible D gene (6 bases). The CDR3 totals 17 residues. V shed 4 bases and J shed 1 base, with 17 bases lying between them. Germline loops: CDR1 SQVTM, CDR2 ANQGSEA. The CDR3 sequence: CSVGFPDSRSGANVLTF. CDR3 DNA: TGCAGCGTTGGATTTCCGGACAGTCGATCTGGGGCCAACGTCCTGACTTTC.

Turning to this clone: The identical CDR3 is also encoded by other nucleotide sequences in the sample. J is TRBJ2-3 and V is TRBV6-1; 9 positions match TRBD2. The V gene end was trimmed by 5 bases and the J gene end by 2 bases; junction bases not matched to a gene: 5. CDR1 and CDR2 from the germline V gene are MNHNS and SASEGT. The CDR3 runs 15 residues. In nucleotides, the CDR3 is TGTGCCAGCAGTCGGCTAGCGGGGTCCACAGATACGCAGTATTTT. It specifies CASSRLAGSTDTQYF.

A word on this clone: At one end, the junction sequence differs from germline, possibly due to a read error. CDR3 in DNA: TGTGCCGGGAGTCCCCGGGGGGTTAGGAACACTGAAGCTTTCTTT. This sequence encodes CAGSPRGVRNTEAFF. The chain uses TRBV30 and TRBJ1-1; a possible D gene is TRBD1 (5 bases). Per the germline V gene, CDR1 is GTSNPN and CDR2 is SVGIG (reference sequence). The CDR3 loop spans 15 amino acids.

V usage is TRBV5-1 and J usage is TRBJ1-1; a weak D match, TRBD1 (5 bases). This CDR3 comprises 12 residues. V lost 4 bases to trimming and J lost 5 bases, with 9 bases between them. CDR1 and CDR2 (germline): SGHRS, YFSETQ. The CDR3 loop is CASSKQGTEAFF. The CDR3 DNA sequence: TGCGCCAGCAGCAAGCAGGGTACTGAAGCTTTCTTT.

V and J are TRBV30 and TRBJ2-7; 7 positions agree with TRBD1. V gave up 4 bases and J gave up 2 bases; unmatched junction bases: 2. This CDR3 is 12 amino acids long. Germline V gives CDR1 GTSNPN, CDR2 SVGIG (reference sequence). The CDR3 is CAWNRGTYEQYF. CDR3 bases: TGTGCCTGGAACAGGGGAACCTACGAGCAGTACTTC.

This chain links TRBV5-1 with TRBJ1-1; tentative D call: TRBD1 (6 bases). Trimming cost V 2 bases and J 3 bases, with 11 bases left between them. Germline CDR1 and CDR2: SGHRS and YFSETQ. The CDR3 loop spans 14 amino acids. The DNA of the CDR3 is TGCGCCAGCAGCTTAGGACAGATTGACACTGAAGCTTTCTTT. This encodes CASSLGQIDTEAFF.

V gene TRBV6-6 combines with J gene TRBJ1-1; TRBD1 matches at 8 bases. The CDR3 covers 15 residues. The junction had 5 bases not matched to a gene; V was cut back by 4 bases and J by 1 base. The germline CDR1 and CDR2 sequences are MNHNY and SVGAGI (reference sequence). CDR3 sequence: CASSSTGTGNTEAFF. Written as DNA, the CDR3 is TGTGCCAGCAGTTCGACCGGGACAGGGAACACTGAAGCTTTCTTT.

This sequence joins TRBV7-9 and TRBJ1-1; D is ambiguous. V was shortened by 5 bases and J by 4 bases, with 5 bases between the two germline ends. Germline CDR1 reads SEHNR; CDR2 reads FQNEAQ (reference sequence). The CDR3 spans 11 residues. The CDR3 protein is CASSDSTEAFF. CDR3 nucleotides: TGTGCCAGCAGCGACTCCACTGAAGCTTTCTTT.

This chain connects TRBV5-1 to TRBJ1-1, with D perhaps matching TRBD1 (6 bases). The CDR3 has 15 residues. Germline CDR1 and CDR2: SGHRS and YFSETQ. V lost 2 bases and J lost 1, with 12 bases in between. The DNA of the CDR3 is TGCGCCAGCAGCTTCGGGGGGCCGGGGAACACTGAAGCTTTCTTT. This sequence encodes CASSFGGPGNTEAFF.

This chain connects TRBV6-1 to TRBJ2-2; tentatively, D is TRBD2 (7 bases). The ends were cut back, 2 bases at V and 7 bases at J, with 17 bases in the middle. CDR3 size: 16 residues. Germline CDR1 and CDR2: MNHNS and SASEGT. Here the CDR3 reads CASSERGGGAGGELFF. DNA of the CDR3: TGTGCCAGCAGTGAACGCGGCGGGGGCGCTGGCGGGGAGCTGTTTTTT.

J is TRBJ2-1 and V is TRBV19; TRBD1 aligns across 8 bases. The germline gives CDR1 LNHDA, CDR2 SQIVND (reference sequence). V shed 5 bases, J shed 0 bases, and the junction held 3 bases outside the gene matches. The CDR3 is 15 amino acids. The CDR3 sequence: CASSPDRGSYNEQFF. CDR3 in DNA: TGTGCCAGTAGTCCCGACAGGGGCTCCTACAATGAGCAGTTCTTC. The whole variable domain, remainder taken from reference TRBV19 and TRBJ2-1, is DGGITQSPKYLFRKEGQNVTLSCEQNLNHDAMYWYRQDPGQGLRLIYYSQIVNDFQKGDIAEGYSVSREKKESFPLTVTSAQKNPTAFYLCASSPDRGSYNEQFFGPGTRLTVL.

V is TRBV6-6 and J is TRBJ2-5, with TRBD2 matching 7 bases. This CDR3 has 12 residues. The germline V gene has CDR1 MNHNY and CDR2 SVGAGI (reference sequence). Unmatched junction bases numbered 0, after V lost 4 bases and J lost 4 bases. The CDR3 here is CASSWGGETQYF. The DNA of the CDR3 is TGTGCCAGCAGTTGGGGGGGAGAGACCCAGTACTTC.

In nucleotides, the CDR3 is TGTGCCAGCAGCCCCCAGGGGCCGGGAATCTATGGCTACACCTTC. Translated, it gives CASSPQGPGIYGYTF. This chain connects TRBV7-2 to TRBJ1-2; D is possibly TRBD1 (6 bases). The V and J ends lost 5 bases and 4 bases respectively, with 17 bases between them. CDR3 length: 15 residues. Germline CDR1 is SGHTA and CDR2 is FQGNSA.

This chain links TRBV29-1 with TRBJ2-1; weak D call: TRBD2 (7 bases). Per germline, CDR1 SQVTM and CDR2 ANQGSEA. This CDR3 contains 16 residues. The V end was cut by 3 bases, the J end by 0 bases, with 15 bases between. The CDR3 DNA reads as TGCAGCGTTGAGGCTACGAGGGGGGGCTCCTACAATGAGCAGTTCTTC. This encodes CSVEATRGGSYNEQFF.

The chain couples TRBV6-8 to TRBJ1-5; TRBD1 aligns across 10 bases. Germline values: CDR1 MNHGY, CDR2 SAAAGT. The CDR3 spans 17 residues. Trimming at V came to 0 bases and at J to 5 bases, leaving 7 bases not matched to a gene. CDR3 sequence (DNA): TGTGCCAGCAGTTACTCGATAGACAGGGGGCGAGATCAGCCCCAGCATTTT. It specifies CASSYSIDRGRDQPQHF.

Notes on this clone: A junction end diverges from the germline sequence, so it may reflect a read error. The chain employs TRBV30 and TRBJ2-7, with D possibly matching TRBD2 (6 bases). Per the germline V gene, CDR1 is GTSNPN and CDR2 is SVGIG (reference sequence). The CDR3 length is 15 residues. The CDR3 DNA follows: TGTGCCGGGAGTCCTTACCGACCCGGGGGCTACGAGCAGTACTTC. It codes for CAGSPYRPGGYEQYF.

The chain couples TRBV6-1 to TRBJ2-2, with a tentative D call TRBD1 (6 bases). The CDR3 is made up of 15 amino acids. Trimming removed 7 bases from V and 6 bases from J, with 18 bases in between. Germline V gene data show CDR1 as MNHNS and CDR2 as SASEGT. CDR3 DNA: TGTGCCAGCATGTTGGGGACATATAAGTCCGGGGAGCTGTTTTTT. Translated: CASMLGTYKSGELFF.

This chain links TRBV7-8 with TRBJ2-1; 8 nucleotides match TRBD1. CDR3 length equals 14 residues. CDR1 and CDR2 (germline): SGHVS, FQNEAQ. The V and J ends lost 8 bases and 4 bases, in that order; junction bases with no gene match: 7. This chain's CDR3 is CASGTGRPYNEQFF. Written as DNA, the CDR3 is TGTGCCAGCGGGACAGGCCGTCCTTACAATGAGCAGTTCTTC.

V and J are TRBV7-2 and TRBJ1-2; D is undetermined. The length of the CDR3 is 13 residues. Trimming left V 1 base short and J 4 bases short, with 7 bases between. CDR1 is SGHTA and CDR2 is FQGNSA in the germline V gene. CDR3 sequence (DNA): TGTGCCAGCAGCTTAGATGGCATCTATGGCTACACCTTC. It yields the protein CASSLDGIYGYTF.